Below, 29 T cell receptor beta chains from the same sample are listed, as sequenced in a study of blood T cell repertoires in COVID-19. Libraries were prepared by immunoSEQ multiplex PCR; TCRdb keeps only in-frame clonotypes and omits some of them. The repertoire includes 130,000 to 150,000 clones, approximately 81% of them detected once, and 35% to 45% sits in the top ten. The sample taken for sequencing was peripheral blood. Every receptor here comes from a human donor in a cohort sampled during active COVID-19.

This clone was seen a handful of times. The J gene is TRBJ1-2, the V gene TRBV29-1; no clear D. The CDR3 sequence is 12 residues long. With 6 bases removed from V and 1 base from J, the gap between germline ends came to 9 bases. Germline CDR1 is SQVTM and CDR2 is ANQGSEA. CDR3 sequence reads: CSVGGVNYGYTF. The CDR3 DNA follows: TGCAGCGTGGGTGGAGTTAACTATGGCTACACCTTC.

The chain links TRBV6-2 or TRBV6-3 to TRBJ1-2; no definite D call. The germline V and J ends were trimmed by 2 bases and 5 bases, with 9 bases remaining between them. Germline V gives CDR1 MNHEY, CDR2 SVGEGT. The CDR3 length is 13 residues. CDR3 amino acids: CASSYGPPYGYTF. The CDR3 DNA follows: TGTGCCAGCAGTTACGGGCCGCCATATGGCTACACCTTC.

V usage is TRBV6-5 and J usage is TRBJ1-1; 9 bases fit TRBD1. The germline CDR1 and CDR2 sequences are MNHEY and SVGAGI. The CDR3 covers 14 residues. V trimming: 1 base; J trimming: 5 bases; junction bases outside the gene matches: 2. For the CDR3, the DNA is TGTGCCAGCAGTTACTACAGGGGGCTTACTGAAGCTTTCTTT. It translates to CASSYYRGLTEAFF.

The chain is built from TRBV4-3 and TRBJ2-6, with D tentatively TRBD2 (6 bases). This CDR3 is 16 amino acids long. CDR1 LGHNA and CDR2 YSLEER come from the germline V gene. V was cut by 1 base and J by 1 base, with 8 bases left in between. The CDR3 coding sequence is TGCGCCAGCAGCCAAGGGGGGGATTCTGGGGCCAACGTCCTGACTTTC. The encoded protein is CASSQGGDSGANVLTF.

About this clone itself: At one end, the junction sequence differs from germline, possibly due to a read error. J is TRBJ2-5 and V is TRBV7-7; a weak D match, TRBD2 (6 bases). This CDR3 is 14 amino acids long. CDR1 and CDR2 from the germline V gene are SSHAT and FNYEAQ (reference sequence). The CDR3 loop reads CASSLVAGRETQYF. The CDR3 DNA follows: TGTGCTAGCAGCTTAGTCGCGGGAAGAGAGACCCAGTACTTC.

Turning to this clone: The sample contains more than one DNA sequence encoding this CDR3. V and J are TRBV14 and TRBJ2-7; TRBD1 matches at 10 bases. The V segment lost 0 bases and the J segment 3 bases; nucleotides outside the gene matches: 5. Germline V lookup: CDR1 SGHDN, CDR2 FVKESK. The CDR3 is made up of 16 amino acids. The CDR3 sequence is CASSQEGGTGVYEQYF. For the CDR3, the DNA is TGTGCCAGCAGCCAAGAAGGGGGGACAGGGGTCTACGAGCAGTACTTC.

This chain links TRBV5-1 with TRBJ2-1; no firm D call. V was trimmed by 4 bases and J by 0 bases, leaving 2 bases between them. The germline CDR1 and CDR2 sequences are SGHRS and YFSETQ. This CDR3 has 12 amino acids. This CDR3 reads CASSLSYNEQFF. DNA for the CDR3: TGCGCCAGCAGCCTCTCCTACAATGAGCAGTTCTTC.

V usage is TRBV29-1 and J usage is TRBJ1-2, with D possibly matching TRBD1 (6 bases). The CDR3 spans 10 residues. Trimming shortened V by 6 bases and J by 6 bases, and 8 bases separated the two germline ends. Per the germline V gene, CDR1 is SQVTM and CDR2 is ANQGSEA. The CDR3 nucleotides are TGCAGCGTCCACAGGGATGGCTACACCTTC. This translates into CSVHRDGYTF.

The rearrangement uses TRBV3-1 (or the pseudogene TRBV3-2) and TRBJ2-3, with 9 bases lining up with TRBD2. The CDR3 loop spans 14 amino acids. V lost 5 bases and J lost 6; bases outside the gene matches: 6. CDR1 is LGHDT and CDR2 is YNNKEL in the germline V gene (reference sequence). DNA of the CDR3: TGTGCCAGCAGCAGGACTAGCGAGGGGGATACGCAGTATTTT. Translating it yields CASSRTSEGDTQYF.

The chain joins TRBV2 to TRBJ1-1; D is perhaps TRBD1 (5 bases). In germline, CDR1 is SNHLY, CDR2 FYNNEI. The ends were cut back, 2 bases at V and 3 bases at J, with 13 bases in the middle. The CDR3 is made up of 15 amino acids. The CDR3, as DNA: TGTGCCAGCAGTGAACAGGGCATCAGCGACACTGAAGCTTTCTTT. It is translated as CASSEQGISDTEAFF.

The gene calls are TRBV2 and TRBJ1-2, with D uncertain. Trimming left V 6 bases short and J 4 bases short, with 9 bases between. This CDR3 region has 12 residues. CDR1 and CDR2 (germline): SNHLY, FYNNEI. CDR3 sequence: CASRAGLYGYTF. CDR3 DNA: TGTGCCAGCAGGGCAGGTCTCTATGGCTACACCTTC.

The chain links TRBV11-3 to TRBJ2-1, with D perhaps TRBD1 (5 bases). This CDR3 contains 15 residues. V lost 5 bases and J 7 bases, leaving 18 bases between the germline ends. The germline gives CDR1 SGHNT, CDR2 YENEEA. The CDR3 here is CASSRPLQVGNEQFF. As DNA, the CDR3 is TGTGCCAGCAGCCGACCCCTACAGGTGGGGAATGAGCAGTTCTTC.

The chain carries TRBV12-3 or TRBV12-4 and TRBJ2-7; 7 bases align to TRBD1. The CDR3 spans 13 residues. V gave up 3 bases and J gave up 2 bases; unmatched junction bases: 1. DNA of the CDR3: TGTGCCAGCAGTTTGGGACAGACCTACGAGCAGTACTTC. This translates into CASSLGQTYEQYF.

The rearrangement links TRBV7-2 to TRBJ2-2, with TRBD1 as a possible D gene (6 bases). Trimming took off 3 bases at V and 7 bases at J, with 6 bases between the two ends. The germline V gene encodes CDR1 SGHTA and CDR2 FQGNSA. The CDR3 contains 12 residues. Here the CDR3 DNA reads TGTGCCAGCAGCTTGGACAGCGGGGAGCTGTTTTTT. Protein product: CASSLDSGELFF.

The chain employs TRBV5-1 and TRBJ2-5; 8 nucleotides line up with TRBD1. Germline V gene data show CDR1 as SGHRS and CDR2 as YFSETQ. The CDR3 has 14 residues. J lost 1 base, V lost 3 bases, and 2 bases had no gene match. The CDR3 here is CASSYGQGQETQYF. The CDR3 DNA is TGCGCCAGCAGCTACGGACAGGGCCAAGAGACCCAGTACTTC.

The rearrangement links TRBV7-9 to TRBJ1-1, with a possible D match to TRBD1 (5 bases). Trimming left V 3 bases short and J 3 bases short, with 11 bases between. Germline values: CDR1 SEHNR, CDR2 FQNEAQ (reference sequence). This CDR3 is 14 amino acids long. In DNA, the CDR3 is TGTGCCAGCAGCTTTGGGGCGTCGGACACTGAAGCTTTCTTT. Translation: CASSFGASDTEAFF.

The V and J genes are TRBV6-6 and TRBJ1-3, with 8 bases lining up with TRBD1. The CDR3 has 15 residues. The V gene's germline CDR1 is MNHNY and CDR2 SVGAGI (reference sequence). V lost 2 bases and J lost 4; bases outside the gene matches: 4. The CDR3 here is CASSYRTGPGNTIYF. The CDR3 DNA reads TGTGCCAGCAGTTACCGGACAGGGCCAGGAAACACCATATATTTT.

The chain combines TRBV19 with TRBJ2-5; TRBD1 matches at 7 bases. Germline V gene sequence: CDR1 LNHDA, CDR2 SQIVND (reference sequence). With V trimmed by 5 bases and J by 5 bases, 8 bases remained unmatched. The CDR3 sequence is 14 residues long. The CDR3 sequence: CASSPPGGRETQYF. CDR3 DNA: TGTGCCAGTAGTCCCCCAGGGGGAAGGGAGACCCAGTACTTC.

The chain is built from TRBV4-1 and TRBJ2-5; D is perhaps TRBD1 (5 bases). The CDR3 length is 15 residues. Germline V CDR1 and CDR2: MGHRA, YSYEKL. Trimming left V 3 bases short and J 6 bases short, with 17 bases between. The CDR3 loop is CASSQGPGPPQTQYF. CDR3 DNA: TGCGCCAGCAGCCAGGGGCCGGGCCCTCCGCAGACCCAGTACTTC.

V and J are TRBV30 and TRBJ1-2; D gene ambiguous. Germline V CDR1 and CDR2: GTSNPN, SVGIG (reference sequence). The CDR3 runs to 12 residues. Trimming removed 0 bases at V and 8 bases at J, with 10 bases between. Here the CDR3 DNA reads TGTGCCTGGAGTGTAAGAGGGAACGGCTACACCTTC. Its protein product is CAWSVRGNGYTF.

The rearrangement uses TRBV24-1 and TRBJ2-2, with 7 bases fitting TRBD1. The J segment lost 6 bases and the V segment lost 3 bases, leaving 6 bases of the junction unmatched. The CDR3 is 15 residues long. In germline, CDR1 is KGHDR, CDR2 SFDVKD. The CDR3 loop is CATSDDPTGAGELFF. The CDR3 coding sequence is TGTGCCACCAGTGATGACCCAACAGGGGCCGGGGAGCTGTTTTTT.

Only a few counts were recorded for this clone. This chain connects TRBV4-3 to TRBJ1-3, with no clear D. The V end lost 0 bases, the J end lost 4 bases, and 7 bases lay between the germline ends. The germline gives CDR1 LGHNA, CDR2 YSLEER. This CDR3 contains 14 residues. This chain's CDR3 is CASSQDRSGNTIYF. The CDR3 nucleotides are TGCGCCAGCAGCCAAGATCGGTCGGGAAACACCATATATTTT.

The gene calls are TRBV6-2 or TRBV6-3 and TRBJ1-2; possibly TRBD1 for D (5 bases). The germline CDR1 and CDR2 sequences are MNHEY and SVGEGT. This CDR3 has 13 residues. Trimming took 6 bases from V and 6 from J, leaving 14 bases between them. The CDR3: CASSASRVNGYTF. The DNA of the CDR3 is TGTGCCAGCAGCGCGAGCAGGGTGAATGGCTACACCTTC.

The V gene is TRBV9, the J gene TRBJ1-1; tentatively, D is TRBD1 (5 bases). Looked up from germline, CDR1 is SGDLS and CDR2 is YYNGEE. With 4 bases removed from V and 1 base from J, the gap between germline ends came to 11 bases. The CDR3 is made up of 14 amino acids. The CDR3 nucleotides read TGTGCCAGCAGCCACCCGACAGAGAACACTGAAGCTTTCTTT. Amino acid sequence: CASSHPTENTEAFF.

This chain connects TRBV4-2 to TRBJ2-4; the D is unclear. V gave up 0 bases and J gave up 1 base, with 7 bases separating them. The CDR3 is 15 residues long. The germline V gene has CDR1 LGHNA and CDR2 YNFKEQ. The CDR3 DNA reads as TGTGCCAGCAGCCAAGACCTCAGGGCCAAAAACATTCAGTACTTC. It yields the protein CASSQDLRAKNIQYF.

The chain couples TRBV18 to TRBJ1-6; TRBD1 is a possible D gene (5 bases). This CDR3 comprises 13 residues. Germline V lookup: CDR1 KGHSH, CDR2 LQKENI. V lost 5 bases and J 9 bases, leaving 11 bases between the germline ends. The CDR3 sequence is CASSMGQGSPLHF. The CDR3 region has the DNA TGTGCCAGCTCAATGGGGCAGGGTTCACCCCTCCACTTT.

The chain couples TRBV28 to TRBJ1-1; the D is unclear. The CDR3 sequence is 12 residues long. Germline CDR1 reads MDHEN; CDR2 reads SYDVKM. V was cut by 7 bases and J by 6 bases, with 12 bases left in between. This CDR3 is CASIQPGAEAFF. CDR3 DNA sequence: TGTGCCAGCATCCAACCGGGAGCTGAAGCTTTCTTT.

This clone was seen a few times. V and J are TRBV4-3 and TRBJ1-6; unclear D gene. Trimming removed 1 base at V and 3 bases at J, with 7 bases between. CDR3 length: 15 residues. CDR1 and CDR2 (germline): LGHNA, YSLEER. The CDR3 loop reads CASSQVASYNSPLHF. The CDR3, as DNA: TGCGCCAGCAGCCAAGTGGCAAGCTATAATTCACCCCTCCACTTT.

This rearrangement joins TRBV7-7 to TRBJ2-1; TRBD1 matches 11 bases. CDR3 length equals 15 residues. In germline, CDR1 is SSHAT, CDR2 FNYEAQ (reference sequence). After removal of 1 base from V and 8 bases from J, the junction contained 4 bases not matched to a gene. The CDR3 loop is CASSLGGQGAYEQFF. The CDR3 nucleotides are TGTGCCAGCAGCTTAGGCGGACAGGGGGCCTATGAGCAGTTCTTC.